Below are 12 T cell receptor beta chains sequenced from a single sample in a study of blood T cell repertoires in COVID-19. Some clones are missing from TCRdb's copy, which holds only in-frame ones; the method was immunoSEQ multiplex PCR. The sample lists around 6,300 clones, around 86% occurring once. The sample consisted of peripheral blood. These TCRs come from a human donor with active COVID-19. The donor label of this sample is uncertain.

CDR3 sequence reads: CASSSGVVNTEAFF. In nucleotides, the CDR3 is TGTGCCAGCAGCTCAGGGGTTGTGAACACTGAAGCTTTCTTT. V gene TRBV7-6 combines with J gene TRBJ1-1, with a possible D match to TRBD1 (6 bases). V dropped 4 bases and J dropped 0 bases, with 9 bases sitting between them. Germline V lookup: CDR1 SGHVS, CDR2 FNYEAQ. CDR3 size: 14 residues.

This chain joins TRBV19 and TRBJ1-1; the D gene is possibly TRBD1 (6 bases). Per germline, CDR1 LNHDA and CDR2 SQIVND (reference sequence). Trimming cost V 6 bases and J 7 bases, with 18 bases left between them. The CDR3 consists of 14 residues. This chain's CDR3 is CASRRETGVVEAFF. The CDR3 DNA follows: TGTGCCAGTAGGAGGGAGACAGGAGTAGTTGAAGCTTTCTTT. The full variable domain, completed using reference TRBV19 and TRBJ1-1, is DGGITQSPKYLFRKEGQNVTLSCEQNLNHDAMYWYRQDPGQGLRLIYYSQIVNDFQKGDIAEGYSVSREKKESFPLTVTSAQKNPTAFYLCASRRETGVVEAFFGQGTRLTVV.

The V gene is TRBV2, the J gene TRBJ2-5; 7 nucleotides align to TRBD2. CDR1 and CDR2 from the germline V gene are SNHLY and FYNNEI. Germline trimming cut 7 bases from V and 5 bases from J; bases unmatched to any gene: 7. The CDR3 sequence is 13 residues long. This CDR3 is CASTAGVGETQYF. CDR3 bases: TGTGCCAGCACCGCGGGAGTGGGGGAGACCCAGTACTTC.

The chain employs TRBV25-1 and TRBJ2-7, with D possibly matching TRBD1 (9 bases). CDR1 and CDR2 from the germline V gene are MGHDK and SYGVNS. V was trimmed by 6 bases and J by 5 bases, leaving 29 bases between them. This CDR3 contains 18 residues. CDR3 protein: CASRRTGDRAGVPDEQYF. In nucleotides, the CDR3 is TGTGCCAGCAGGAGGACAGGGGACAGAGCGGGAGTCCCTGACGAGCAGTACTTC.

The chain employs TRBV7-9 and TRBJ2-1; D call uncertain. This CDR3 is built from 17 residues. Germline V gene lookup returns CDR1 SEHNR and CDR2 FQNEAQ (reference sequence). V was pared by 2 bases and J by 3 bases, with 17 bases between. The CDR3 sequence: CASSLPASGPHYNEQFF. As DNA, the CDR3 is TGTGCCAGCAGCTTACCCGCCAGTGGCCCCCACTACAATGAGCAGTTCTTC.

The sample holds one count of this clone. CDR3 in DNA: TGTGCCAGCAGCTTCGGGACACTGAACACCGGGGAGCTGTTTTTT. This gives the protein CASSFGTLNTGELFF. The chain links TRBV7-2 to TRBJ2-2, with a tentative D call TRBD1 (6 bases). The germline V gene encodes CDR1 SGHTA and CDR2 FQGNSA. The CDR3 loop spans 15 amino acids. Trimming cost V 3 bases and J 1 base, with 9 bases left between them.

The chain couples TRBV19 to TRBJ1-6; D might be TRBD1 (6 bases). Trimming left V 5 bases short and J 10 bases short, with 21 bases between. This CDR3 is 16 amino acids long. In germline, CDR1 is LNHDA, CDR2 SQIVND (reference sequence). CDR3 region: CASSPRPRGIGSPLHF. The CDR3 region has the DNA TGTGCCAGTAGTCCGCGACCGAGGGGGATCGGCTCACCCCTCCACTTT. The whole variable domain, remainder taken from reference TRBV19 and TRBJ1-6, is DGGITQSPKYLFRKEGQNVTLSCEQNLNHDAMYWYRQDPGQGLRLIYYSQIVNDFQKGDIAEGYSVSREKKESFPLTVTSAQKNPTAFYLCASSPRPRGIGSPLHFGNGTRLTVT.

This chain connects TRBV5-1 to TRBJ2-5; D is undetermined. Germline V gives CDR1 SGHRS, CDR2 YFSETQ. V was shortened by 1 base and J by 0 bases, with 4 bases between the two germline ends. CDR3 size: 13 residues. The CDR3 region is CASSLTHQETQYF. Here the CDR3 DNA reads TGCGCCAGCAGCTTGACTCACCAAGAGACCCAGTACTTC.

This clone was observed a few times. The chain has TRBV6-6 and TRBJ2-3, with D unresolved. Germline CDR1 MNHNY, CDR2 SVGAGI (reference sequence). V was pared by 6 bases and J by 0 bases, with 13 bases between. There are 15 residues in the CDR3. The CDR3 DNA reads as TGTGCCAGCAGCCACACAGCTGCTAGCACAGATACGCAGTATTTT. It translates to CASSHTAASTDTQYF.

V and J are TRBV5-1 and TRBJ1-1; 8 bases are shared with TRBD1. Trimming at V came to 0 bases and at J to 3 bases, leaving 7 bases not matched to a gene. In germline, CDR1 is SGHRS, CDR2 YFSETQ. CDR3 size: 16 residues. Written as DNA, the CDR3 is TGCGCCAGCAGCTTGGTAGGGACAGGAGGGGACACTGAAGCTTTCTTT. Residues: CASSLVGTGGDTEAFF. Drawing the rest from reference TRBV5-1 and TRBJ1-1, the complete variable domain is KAGVTQTPRYLIKTRGQQVTLSCSPISGHRSVSWYQQTPGQGLQFLFEYFSETQRNKGNFPGRFSGRQFSNSRSEMNVSTLELGDSALYLCASSLVGTGGDTEAFFGQGTRLTVV.

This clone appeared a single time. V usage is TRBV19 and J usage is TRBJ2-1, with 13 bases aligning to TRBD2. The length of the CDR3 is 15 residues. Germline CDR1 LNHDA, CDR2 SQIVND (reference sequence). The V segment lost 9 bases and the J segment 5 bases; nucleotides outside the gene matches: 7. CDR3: CASRGTSGTNNEQFF. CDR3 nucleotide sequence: TGTGCCAGCCGGGGGACTAGCGGGACAAACAATGAGCAGTTCTTC.

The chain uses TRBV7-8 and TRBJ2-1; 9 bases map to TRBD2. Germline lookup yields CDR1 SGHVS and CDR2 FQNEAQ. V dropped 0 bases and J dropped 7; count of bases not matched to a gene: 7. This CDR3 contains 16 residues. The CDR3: CASSLAAGGPANEQFF. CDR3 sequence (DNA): TGTGCCAGCAGCTTAGCGGCGGGAGGGCCAGCGAATGAGCAGTTCTTC.